These 21 T cell receptor beta chains were sequenced from one sample in a study of T cell responses to AZD1222 COVID-19 vaccine. Sequencing was performed with immunoSEQ multiplex PCR; in TCRdb, only in-frame clones are kept and a portion is missing. Of about 160,000 clones in the sample, roughly 90% were seen once. The sequences come from peripheral blood, collected 28 days after the second AZD1222 dose. The receptors were gathered from an adult who received the AZD1222 COVID-19 vaccine.

The chain carries TRBV4-1 and TRBJ1-2; D may be TRBD1 (5 bases). Germline values: CDR1 MGHRA, CDR2 YSYEKL. Trimming left V 0 bases short and J 3 bases short, with 14 bases between. The CDR3 length is 16 residues. The CDR3 DNA follows: TGCGCCAGCAGCCAAGATCTTCGGGGCAGCTACTATGGCTACACCTTC. Translating it yields CASSQDLRGSYYGYTF.

V gene TRBV7-2 combines with J gene TRBJ2-5; D ambiguous. This CDR3 has 11 amino acids. Trimming pared 6 bases from V and 2 bases from J, leaving 4 bases between. Germline CDR1 and CDR2: SGHTA and FQGNSA. The CDR3 DNA reads as TGTGCCAGCAGTTCTCAAGAGACCCAGTACTTC. This translates into CASSSQETQYF.

J is TRBJ2-7 and V is TRBV14; possibly TRBD1 for D (6 bases). This CDR3 spans 14 amino acids. The V end was cut by 3 bases, the J end by 5 bases, with 14 bases between. Germline values: CDR1 SGHDN, CDR2 FVKESK. DNA for the CDR3: TGTGCCAGCAGCCACCGCGACAGGCGGGACGAGCAGTACTTC. Protein: CASSHRDRRDEQYF.

The J gene is TRBJ1-2, the V gene TRBV20-1, with D perhaps matching TRBD1 (5 bases). The CDR3 extends over 11 amino acids. CDR1 and CDR2 from the germline V gene are DFQATT and SNEGSKA (reference sequence). The germline V and J ends were trimmed by 7 bases and 9 bases, with 15 bases remaining between them. CDR3 DNA sequence: TGCAGTGTTGAAGCGGGACTTAGCTACACCTTC. Its translation: CSVEAGLSYTF.

The chain employs TRBV29-1 and TRBJ2-7; no definite D call. CDR3 length equals 13 residues. V was shortened by 4 bases and J by 0 bases, with 10 bases between the two germline ends. The germline V gene has CDR1 SQVTM and CDR2 ANQGSEA. This CDR3 is CSVAARFSYEQYF. The CDR3 bases are TGCAGCGTTGCGGCTAGGTTCTCCTACGAGCAGTACTTC.

The chain uses TRBV5-1 and TRBJ2-1; weak D call: TRBD2 (6 bases). Per the germline V gene, CDR1 is SGHRS and CDR2 is YFSETQ. The CDR3 contains 16 residues. Trimming removed 4 bases from V and 9 bases from J, with 23 bases in between. Here the CDR3 DNA reads TGCGCCAGCAGCCAGCGGGTGGGAGGTCTGGGTGGTGAGCAGTTCTTC. This codes for CASSQRVGGLGGEQFF.

The sample holds one count of this clone. CDR3 nucleotide sequence: TGTGCCAGCAGCTTGGGACAGGGGTTGGGTGGCTACACCTTC. This sequence encodes CASSLGQGLGGYTF. J is TRBJ1-2 and V is TRBV5-8; 8 nucleotides align to TRBD1. V shed 0 bases, J shed 7 bases, and the junction held 5 bases outside the gene matches. This CDR3 has 14 residues. Germline CDR1 is SGHTS and CDR2 is YDEGEE.

J is TRBJ1-1 and V is TRBV18; D perhaps matches TRBD1 (6 bases). The germline V and J ends were trimmed by 5 bases and 3 bases, with 13 bases remaining between them. Germline CDR1 and CDR2: KGHSH and LQKENI. This CDR3 contains 14 residues. This CDR3 is CASSITGSDTEAFF. Written as DNA, the CDR3 is TGTGCCAGCTCAATTACAGGGTCGGACACTGAAGCTTTCTTT.

This rearrangement joins TRBV7-2 to TRBJ2-2; 9 bases agree with TRBD1. The CDR3 runs 15 residues. With 3 bases clipped from V and 5 bases from J, the junction kept 4 bases outside the gene matches. Germline CDR1 SGHTA, CDR2 FQGNSA. The chain's CDR3 is CASSLTGGDTGELFF. CDR3 nucleotides: TGTGCCAGCAGCTTGACAGGGGGAGATACCGGGGAGCTGTTTTTT.

The V and J genes are TRBV7-8 and TRBJ1-6; maybe TRBD1 (5 bases). The CDR3 sequence is 15 residues long. The ends were cut back, 3 bases at V and 5 bases at J, with 11 bases in the middle. Germline assignment: CDR1 SGHVS and CDR2 FQNEAQ. CDR3 residues: CASSLDFRDNSPLHF. Here the CDR3 DNA reads TGTGCCAGCAGCTTGGATTTCAGGGATAATTCACCCCTCCACTTT.

The chain links TRBV28 to TRBJ1-2; D perhaps matches TRBD1 (6 bases). This CDR3 contains 12 residues. Germline V gene lookup returns CDR1 MDHEN and CDR2 SYDVKM. With 6 bases removed from V and 8 bases from J, the gap between germline ends came to 13 bases. Here the CDR3 DNA reads TGTGCCAGCAGAACAGGGATAGGCGGCTACACCTTC. Translating it yields CASRTGIGGYTF.

The rearrangement uses TRBV9 and TRBJ1-6; a possible D gene is TRBD1 (5 bases). In germline, CDR1 is SGDLS, CDR2 YYNGEE. The V end was cut by 1 base, the J end by 10 bases, with 15 bases between. The CDR3 covers 15 residues. In DNA, the CDR3 is TGTGCCAGCAGCGTAAGCCCGGGGGGAGGGTCACCCCTCCACTTT. This codes for CASSVSPGGGSPLHF.

The chain recombines TRBV15 with TRBJ1-6; 8 bases fit TRBD1. This CDR3 has 18 amino acids. V dropped 5 bases and J dropped 13; count of bases not matched to a gene: 22. Germline V gives CDR1 LNHNV, CDR2 YYDKDF (reference sequence). The CDR3 here is CATSENKKSGTGGYPLHF. The CDR3 DNA follows: TGTGCCACCAGCGAAAATAAAAAATCCGGGACAGGAGGATATCCCCTCCACTTT.

This chain links TRBV5-1 with TRBJ1-4; D is ambiguous. V lost 1 base to trimming and J lost 8 bases, with 9 bases between them. CDR3 length: 13 residues. CDR1 is SGHRS and CDR2 is YFSETQ in the germline V gene. CDR3 coding DNA: TGCGCCAGCAGCTTGTCTTTAGGGGAAAAACTGTTTTTT. Its translation is CASSLSLGEKLFF.

The chain combines TRBV5-1 with TRBJ1-1; D is unclear. The CDR3 is 14 residues long. V was shortened by 0 bases and J by 7 bases, with 13 bases between the two germline ends. Looked up from germline, CDR1 is SGHRS and CDR2 is YFSETQ. The CDR3 DNA sequence: TGCGCCAGCAGCTTGGGGACTGTCGTGGGTGAAGCTTTCTTT. It yields the protein CASSLGTVVGEAFF.

In nucleotides, the CDR3 is TGTGCCAGCAGCTCCGGAATCGAGCCCCAGCATTTT. Amino acid sequence: CASSSGIEPQHF. The rearrangement uses TRBV7-9 and TRBJ1-5; D gene uncertain. Germline CDR1 reads SEHNR; CDR2 reads FQNEAQ (reference sequence). The CDR3 covers 12 residues. The germline V and J ends were trimmed by 4 bases and 8 bases, with 9 bases remaining between them.

V is TRBV30 and J is TRBJ2-2; D possibly corresponds to TRBD2 (7 bases). With 0 bases removed from V and 9 bases from J, the gap between germline ends came to 11 bases. This CDR3 region has 13 residues. Germline values: CDR1 GTSNPN, CDR2 SVGIG (reference sequence). Here the CDR3 DNA reads TGTGCCTGGAGTGTAGGGGGGGCGCGGGAGCTGTTTTTT. It translates to CAWSVGGARELFF.

V is TRBV7-2 and J is TRBJ2-3, with D maybe TRBD1 (5 bases). CDR1 is SGHTA and CDR2 is FQGNSA in the germline V gene. The CDR3 runs to 15 residues. Trimming pared 1 base from V and 4 bases from J, leaving 12 bases between. This chain's CDR3 is CASSLVVQGPDTQYF. As DNA, the CDR3 is TGTGCCAGCAGCTTAGTAGTTCAGGGCCCAGATACGCAGTATTTT.

A few counts support this clone. The chain employs TRBV4-3 and TRBJ1-2, with 9 bases fitting TRBD1. The V segment lost 2 bases and the J segment 9 bases; nucleotides outside the gene matches: 16. CDR3 size: 17 residues. Germline V lookup: CDR1 LGHNA, CDR2 YSLEER. The chain's CDR3 is CASSQSPGQGRGLRYTF. In nucleotides, the CDR3 is TGCGCCAGCAGCCAATCACCGGGACAGGGAAGAGGGCTTCGCTACACCTTC.

This rearrangement joins TRBV4-3 to TRBJ1-1; no firm D call. The germline V and J ends were trimmed by 0 bases and 1 base, with 6 bases remaining between them. The CDR3 totals 14 residues. Germline V gives CDR1 LGHNA, CDR2 YSLEER. CDR3 region: CASSQDTANTEAFF. The DNA of the CDR3 is TGCGCCAGCAGCCAAGATACGGCGAACACTGAAGCTTTCTTT.

The chain carries TRBV5-5 and TRBJ1-1; D uncertain. The CDR3 runs 13 residues. Germline V gene sequence: CDR1 SGHKS, CDR2 YYEKEE (reference sequence). Trimming cost V 0 bases and J 1 base, with 4 bases left between them. This CDR3 is CASSLDWNTEAFF. CDR3 in DNA: TGTGCCAGCAGCTTGGATTGGAACACTGAAGCTTTCTTT.